This T cell receptor (beta chain) originates from a study of T cell responses to AZD1222 COVID-19 vaccine. CDR3 size: 16 residues. Trimming took 2 bases from V and 8 from J, leaving 21 bases between them. Germline-derived CDR1 and CDR2 are PRHDT and FYEKMQ (reference sequence). Here immunoSEQ multiplex PCR was the method, and the copy in TCRdb shows in-frame clones only, minus some. The sample lists about 120,000 clones; 70% to 90% were seen once. This receptor was identified in an adult in good health. The starting material was peripheral blood, obtained on day 0 of AZD1222 vaccination. The chain employs TRBV13 and TRBJ2-5; D might be TRBD1 (6 bases). The DNA of the CDR3 is TGTGCCAGCAGCTTACGTTACAGGGAACGAGGGCAAACCCAGTACTTC. Amino acid sequence: CASSLRYRERGQTQYF.